These 11 T cell receptor beta chains came from one sample sequenced in a study of identical twins. TCRdb re-derived calls from the 5' RACE reads in MiXCR, one entry per CDR3 protein. The table lists 500,000 or so distinct CDR3 sequences, approximately 15% of them singletons. These data were likewise used in another study, on yellow fever vaccine responses in identical twins.

Input material: CD4+ T cells sorted from blood. All receptors derive from a woman younger than 30 in good health.

V and J are TRBV5-4 and TRBJ2-1, with TRBD2 matching 10 bases. The CDR3 has 14 residues. Germline assignment: CDR1 SGHNT and CDR2 YYREEE (reference sequence). V lost 7 bases, J lost 3 bases, and 4 bases stayed unmatched. CDR3 amino acids: CASLIAGGYNEQFF. The DNA for the CDR3 is TGTGCCAGCTTAATAGCGGGGGGCTACAATGAGCAGTTCTTC.

In its sample, this clonotype was seen a few times. The gene calls are TRBV7-2 and TRBJ2-3; D perhaps matches TRBD2 (5 bases). CDR1 SGHTA and CDR2 FQGNSA come from the germline V gene. The CDR3 runs 14 residues. Trimming cost V 5 bases and J 2 bases, with 11 bases left between them. The CDR3 is CASSHGLITDTQYF. CDR3 in DNA: TGTGCCAGCAGCCACGGACTCATCACAGATACGCAGTATTTT.

Only a few counts were recorded for this clonotype. The chain is built from TRBV12-3 or TRBV12-4 and TRBJ2-5; 13 nucleotides line up with TRBD2. V lost 5 bases, J lost 0 bases, and 0 bases stayed unmatched. This CDR3 contains 15 residues. The CDR3 protein is CASSGTSGDQETQYF. CDR3 nucleotides: TGTGCCAGCAGTGGGACTAGCGGGGACCAAGAGACCCAGTACTTC.

This clonotype was detected ten times or more. The genes are TRBV14 and TRBJ2-1; D remains ambiguous. Trimming pared 3 bases from V and 1 base from J, leaving 10 bases between. Germline CDR1 SGHDN, CDR2 FVKESK. CDR3 length: 15 amino acids. CDR3 loop: CASSHLLLSYNEQFF. CDR3 DNA: TGTGCCAGCAGCCATCTCTTGCTTTCCTACAATGAGCAGTTCTTC.

This clonotype was seen a few times. The chain employs TRBV29-1 and TRBJ1-2, with D uncertain. Trimming removed 4 bases at V and 2 bases at J, with 14 bases between. Germline loops: CDR1 SQVTM, CDR2 ANQGSEA. The CDR3 runs 14 residues. Here the CDR3 DNA reads TGCAGCGTTGGAGGCGGCGGTGCGAACTATGGCTACACCTTC. Translation: CSVGGGGANYGYTF.

V is TRBV24-1 and J is TRBJ2-7; possibly TRBD2 for D (5 bases). CDR1 and CDR2 from the germline V gene are KGHDR and SFDVKD. The CDR3 totals 15 residues. V lost 6 bases and J lost 2, with 16 bases in between. The CDR3 loop reads CATSRGQVGPYEQYF. The CDR3 nucleotides are TGTGCCACCAGTCGAGGGCAGGTGGGTCCCTACGAGCAGTACTTC.

This chain connects TRBV29-1 to TRBJ2-7, with 8 bases that match TRBD1. Looked up from germline, CDR1 is SQVTM and CDR2 is ANQGSEA. The CDR3 loop spans 12 amino acids. V was clipped by 6 bases and J by 6 bases; unmatched bases: 7. The CDR3 loop reads CSVTGQAGEQYF. For the CDR3, the DNA is TGCAGCGTGACGGGACAGGCGGGCGAGCAGTACTTC.

The rearrangement joins TRBV19 to TRBJ2-2, with a possible D match to TRBD2 (5 bases). V was shortened by 4 bases and J by 6 bases, with 27 bases between the two germline ends. The CDR3 has 19 residues. Germline lookup yields CDR1 LNHDA and CDR2 SQIVND (reference sequence). The DNA for the CDR3 is TGTGCCAGTAGTACTGAAACTTTTTTCCGACTGGGGAGCGCCGGGGAGCTGTTTTTT. It is translated as CASSTETFFRLGSAGELFF.

This clonotype has more than one count but fewer than ten. The V gene is TRBV12-3 or TRBV12-4, the J gene TRBJ2-2; TRBD2 matches 7 bases. CDR3 length equals 15 residues. Losses at the gene ends were 4 bases for V and 4 bases for J; bases not matched to a gene: 6. CDR3 amino acids: CASSSGGSVTGELFF. CDR3 in DNA: TGTGCCAGCAGTTCCGGCGGGAGTGTCACCGGGGAGCTGTTTTTT.

This clonotype was seen only a few times. This rearrangement joins TRBV7-9 to TRBJ2-1; 7 nucleotides match TRBD1. Unmatched junction bases numbered 5, after V lost 0 bases and J lost 15 bases. The CDR3 is made up of 12 amino acids. Germline V lookup: CDR1 SEHNR, CDR2 FQNEAQ (reference sequence). CDR3 amino acids: CASSLAQGDAFF. The CDR3 coding sequence is TGTGCCAGCAGCTTAGCCCAGGGGGATGCGTTCTTC.

The table lists this clonotype with a few counts. The chain carries TRBV29-1 and TRBJ2-5; 15 bases agree with TRBD2. In germline, CDR1 is SQVTM, CDR2 ANQGSEA. CDR3 length equals 16 residues. Losses at the gene ends were 6 bases for V and 2 bases for J; bases not matched to a gene: 7. The CDR3 is CSVSGLAGGTQETQYF. The CDR3 DNA is TGCAGCGTGTCCGGACTAGCGGGAGGGACGCAAGAGACCCAGTACTTC.